This TCR beta chain originates from a study of CD8+ T cells in alopecia areata (dated by TCRdb to 2017 to 2018). At the level of the whole study: The treated patients, all with moderate-to-severe alopecia areata, were enrolled in an open-label pilot trial of oral tofacitinib given at 5 to 10 mg twice daily. Patients stayed on tofacitinib for 6 to 18 months and then had 6 months of follow-up off drug so that delayed response and recurrence could be assessed. In both human patients and the C3H/HeJ mouse model, the study applied high-throughput TCRbeta sequencing to look at T cell clonal expansion in alopecia areata. Scalp tissue and sorted CD4+ and CD8+ peripheral blood T cells from patchy and totalis/universalis alopecia areata patients and from healthy controls were covered by human TCRbeta sequencing. Biopsies were taken from tofacitinib-treated patients at baseline and at 4 and 24 weeks of treatment, and a later scalp biopsy was taken in several of the tofacitinib-treated patients. Clonality in the scalp was compared among normal scalp (n=4), patchy alopecia areata scalp (n=8), and alopecia totalis/universalis scalp (n=8). RNA was extracted with the PAXgene miRNA kit for fixed scalp, the miRNeasy kit for PBMCs, and the RNeasy kit for mouse skin. TCRbeta CDR3 regions were amplified by immunoSEQ multiplex PCR with 35 Vbeta forward and 13 Jbeta reverse primers. Broad study findings and their caveats: Unlike mouse skin, where gammadelta T cells dominate, normal human skin contains resident alphabeta T cells that get sequenced too, which complicates analysis of the scalp TCR repertoire. TCR sequences shared between patients were less clear than in mice, possibly partly because of HLA diversity in the patient population. Compared with normal scalp, lesional scalp had higher clonality and more expanded CD8+ clones, particularly in alopecia totalis/universalis, a pattern that suggests antigenic drive.

The time point tag for this specimen amounts to: baseline before oral tofacitinib. Lesional scalp punch biopsies and peripheral blood were collected from alopecia areata patients. After PBMCs were isolated by density centrifugation and stained for CD3, CD4 and CD8, a FACSAria was used to sort CD4+ and CD8+ T cells. To prepare the library, the immunoSEQ multiplex PCR assay was applied. To provide template for TCR sequencing, every sample had RNA extracted and reverse transcribed into cDNA. SuperScript III was used for first-strand cDNA synthesis, primed with a 2:1 mix of oligo-dT and random hexamers. A synthetic immune receptor repertoire was used to gauge amplification bias, and whatever bias remained was removed computationally. The authors processed their data as follows. Raw reads were preprocessed for error removal, and CDR3 was defined according to IMGT conventions as running from the conserved cysteine to phenylalanine. To get clonality, Shannon entropy was normalized by log2 of the number of productive unique TCRs and the result was subtracted from 1. Whether scalp clones were CD4 or CD8 was inferred by matching scalp TCRbeta sequences against CD4 and CD8 repertoires sorted from blood. This is the immuneACCESS table as TCRdb keeps it, with only in-frame sequences that have V and J called. A part of the clones is gone; compared with another copy, unresolved V genes explain less than half, and the rest is unexplained. V, J and clone size derive from that table, while D and trimming were established from the DNA sequence. Within this sample are about 180,000 clones, with around three fifths of them counted one time only. The top ten constitute under 15% of the sample.

As concerns this clone: Its target antigen remains unknown. No base quality values were provided; no much bigger clone lies one nucleotide off.

Cut back by 5 bases and 4 bases, the V and J ends lie 7 bases apart. From the germline V gene, CDR1 is SGHRS and CDR2 is YFSETQ. From its cysteine to its phenylalanine, the CDR3 spans 13 amino acids. The CDR3 DNA has 39 bases and is translated from base 1. The V and J genes are TRBV5-1 and TRBJ2-6, with no reliable assignment of the D segment. Source: CD4+ T cells sorted from blood, taken at week 0. The sequence derives from a human donor with alopecia areata. The sequenced DNA is TGCGCCAGCAGTACCCCGGGGGCCAACGTCCTGACTTTC. This is translated as CASSTPGANVLTF. The full variable domain, with segments outside the CDR3 supplied by the reference TRBV5-1 and TRBJ2-6 proteins, appears as KAGVTQTPRYLIKTRGQQVTLSCSPISGHRSVSWYQQTPGQGLQFLFEYFSETQRNKGNFPGRFSGRQFSNSRSEMNVSTLELGDSALYLCASSTPGANVLTFGAGSRLTVL.